This T cell receptor (beta chain) was sequenced in a study of cytomegalovirus exposure and HLA in healthy donors. The CDR3 runs 15 residues. Germline V gene lookup returns CDR1 SGHAT and CDR2 FQDESV (reference sequence). Trimming stripped 5 bases from V and 4 bases from J, with 12 bases between. Amplification used 60 Vbeta primers and 13 Jbeta primers. Method: immunoSEQ multiplex PCR; TCRdb's copy keeps in-frame clones and lacks some. The data show some 180,000 clones, with around four fifths seen just once and about 1.8% held by the top ten. The chain has TRBV11-1 and TRBJ2-6; perhaps TRBD1 as D (6 bases). This sequence originates from a man aged 35 to 55 in good health and CMV-seropositive. Source material: PBMCs. DNA of the CDR3: TGTGCCAGCAGCCTACAGGGTACCGGGGCCAACGTCCTGACTTTC. Its translation is CASSLQGTGANVLTF.